A selection of T cell receptor beta chains follows, all from one sample in a study of PD-L1 blockade in urothelial cancer. Some clones are missing from TCRdb's copy, which holds only in-frame ones; the method was immunoSEQ multiplex PCR. The sample includes about 76,000 clones, about 91% of them seen just once. The sample was PBMCs, taken around atezolizumab (anti-PD-L1) treatment. These receptors were obtained from an elderly woman with urothelial cancer. The CDR3 runs from the conserved cysteine through the conserved F or W. Fields, in order: J gene, V gene, clone size, D gene, CDR3 protein, CDR3 DNA. D genes are given only for firm matches. Size is stated for part of the rows, as once, few or many counts, or as a class when the clone is expanded.

j_call: TRBJ2-1; v_call: TRBV6-5; clone_size: NA; d_call: TRBD2; cdr3_aa: CASSSPAGPYNEQFF; cdr3_nt: TGTGCCAGCAGTTCTCCAGCGGGGCCCTACAATGAGCAGTTCTTC
j_call: TRBJ1-1; v_call: TRBV5-1; clone_size: once; d_call: TRBD1; cdr3_aa: CASSFMDRGANTEAFF; cdr3_nt: TGCGCCAGCAGCTTCATGGACAGGGGAGCGAACACTGAAGCTTTCTTT
j_call: TRBJ2-7; v_call: TRBV5-8; clone_size: NA; d_call: TRBD1; cdr3_aa: CASRPSPGQMLLEQYF; cdr3_nt: TGTGCCAGCAGACCTTCACCGGGACAGATGCTCCTCGAGCAGTACTTC
j_call: TRBJ2-7; v_call: TRBV27; clone_size: NA; d_call: TRBD1; cdr3_aa: CASSLRSGGTGIYEQYF; cdr3_nt: TGTGCCAGCAGTTTAAGGTCTGGGGGGACAGGGATCTACGAGCAGTACTTC
j_call: TRBJ2-2; v_call: TRBV29-1; clone_size: NA; d_call: TRBD2; cdr3_aa: CSVGGRTSHTGELFF; cdr3_nt: TGCAGCGTTGGTGGTCGGACTAGCCACACCGGGGAGCTGTTTTTT
j_call: TRBJ2-1; v_call: TRBV4-1; clone_size: NA; d_call: NA; cdr3_aa: CASSLPSTIHNEQFF; cdr3_nt: TGCGCCAGCAGCCTCCCTAGCACGATCCACAATGAGCAGTTCTTC
j_call: TRBJ1-2; v_call: TRBV28; clone_size: NA; d_call: TRBD1; cdr3_aa: CASSTPPGQENYGYTF; cdr3_nt: TGTGCCAGCAGTACGCCCCCGGGACAGGAGAACTATGGCTACACCTTC
j_call: TRBJ1-5; v_call: TRBV19; clone_size: NA; d_call: TRBD1; cdr3_aa: CASSETGGNQPQHF; cdr3_nt: TGTGCCAGTAGTGAGACAGGGGGCAATCAGCCCCAGCATTTT
j_call: TRBJ2-2; v_call: TRBV9; clone_size: NA; d_call: TRBD2; cdr3_aa: CASSVELAGGPNGELFF; cdr3_nt: TGTGCCAGCAGCGTAGAACTGGCGGGAGGGCCGAACGGGGAGCTGTTTTTT
j_call: TRBJ2-7; v_call: TRBV5-1; clone_size: NA; d_call: TRBD2; cdr3_aa: CASSLAAGVAYEQYF; cdr3_nt: TGCGCCAGCAGCTTGGCTGCGGGAGTGGCCTACGAGCAGTACTTC
j_call: TRBJ2-1; v_call: TRBV28; clone_size: NA; d_call: TRBD2; cdr3_aa: CASSLLGSGDNEQFF; cdr3_nt: TGTGCCAGCAGTTTATTGGGTAGCGGGGACAATGAGCAGTTCTTC
j_call: TRBJ1-1; v_call: TRBV30; clone_size: NA; d_call: NA; cdr3_aa: CAWQEATEAFF; cdr3_nt: TGTGCCTGGCAAGAGGCCACTGAAGCTTTCTTT
j_call: TRBJ1-1; v_call: TRBV2; clone_size: NA; d_call: NA; cdr3_aa: CASSERSGNTEAFF; cdr3_nt: TGTGCCAGCAGTGAACGTAGCGGGAACACTGAAGCTTTCTTT
j_call: TRBJ2-7; v_call: TRBV5-4; clone_size: NA; d_call: TRBD2; cdr3_aa: CASSGGVGYIYEQYF; cdr3_nt: TGTGCCAGCAGCGGGGGGGTAGGGTATATCTACGAGCAGTACTTC
j_call: TRBJ2-3; v_call: TRBV7-2; clone_size: NA; d_call: TRBD2; cdr3_aa: CASSLAASGIADTQYF; cdr3_nt: TGTGCCAGCAGCTTGGCTGCTAGCGGGATTGCAGATACGCAGTATTTT
j_call: TRBJ1-1; v_call: TRBV7-2; clone_size: NA; d_call: TRBD1; cdr3_aa: CASSLVGTDPRGAFF; cdr3_nt: TGTGCCAGCAGCTTAGTTGGGACAGATCCAAGGGGGGCTTTCTTT
j_call: TRBJ1-2; v_call: TRBV28; clone_size: NA; d_call: TRBD1; cdr3_aa: CASSSTGNAGYTF; cdr3_nt: TGTGCCAGCAGTTCGACAGGGAACGCGGGCTACACCTTC
j_call: TRBJ2-1; v_call: TRBV5-4; clone_size: NA; d_call: TRBD2; cdr3_aa: CASSSEGTSGVYNEQFF; cdr3_nt: TGTGCCAGCAGCTCGGAAGGGACTAGCGGGGTCTACAATGAGCAGTTCTTC
j_call: TRBJ1-1; v_call: TRBV7-9; clone_size: NA; d_call: TRBD1; cdr3_aa: CASSGRDREEAFF; cdr3_nt: TGTGCCAGCAGCGGCCGGGACAGAGAAGAAGCTTTCTTT
j_call: TRBJ2-3; v_call: TRBV27; clone_size: NA; d_call: TRBD2; cdr3_aa: CASRLGAGLSTDTQYF; cdr3_nt: TGTGCCAGCAGATTGGGAGCGGGGTTGAGCACAGATACGCAGTATTTT
j_call: TRBJ2-7; v_call: TRBV19; clone_size: NA; d_call: TRBD1; cdr3_aa: CASSARTGGAWEQYF; cdr3_nt: TGTGCCAGTAGTGCTCGAACAGGGGGCGCCTGGGAGCAGTACTTC
j_call: TRBJ1-5; v_call: TRBV28; clone_size: NA; d_call: TRBD1; cdr3_aa: CASSRTPGQGRGNQPQHF; cdr3_nt: TGTGCCAGCAGCCGAACCCCCGGACAGGGTAGAGGCAATCAGCCCCAGCATTTT
j_call: TRBJ1-3; v_call: TRBV5-6; clone_size: NA; d_call: TRBD1; cdr3_aa: CASSLQGFFSGNTIYF; cdr3_nt: TGTGCCAGCAGCTTACAGGGGTTCTTCTCTGGAAACACCATATATTTT
j_call: TRBJ2-7; v_call: TRBV28; clone_size: NA; d_call: TRBD2; cdr3_aa: CASSASGLAGAYEQYF; cdr3_nt: TGTGCCAGCAGCGCATCCGGACTAGCGGGAGCCTACGAGCAGTACTTC
j_call: TRBJ1-5; v_call: TRBV6-6; clone_size: NA; d_call: NA; cdr3_aa: CASSPSRGNSNQPQHF; cdr3_nt: TGTGCCAGCAGTCCCTCAAGGGGAAATAGCAATCAGCCCCAGCATTTT
j_call: TRBJ2-2; v_call: TRBV5-4; clone_size: NA; d_call: TRBD2; cdr3_aa: CASSLLAGRRGGELFF; cdr3_nt: TGTGCCAGCAGCTTGTTAGCGGGAAGGCGGGGCGGGGAGCTGTTTTTT
j_call: TRBJ1-2; v_call: TRBV6-6; clone_size: once; d_call: NA; cdr3_aa: CASSYEGDYGYTF; cdr3_nt: TGTGCCAGCAGTTACGAGGGGGACTATGGCTACACCTTC
j_call: TRBJ2-7; v_call: TRBV28; clone_size: NA; d_call: TRBD2; cdr3_aa: CASSLRLAGTYEQYF; cdr3_nt: TGTGCCAGCAGTTTAAGGCTAGCGGGGACCTACGAGCAGTACTTC
j_call: TRBJ2-2; v_call: TRBV6-1; clone_size: NA; d_call: TRBD1; cdr3_aa: CASSLRTGGTGELFF; cdr3_nt: TGTGCCAGCAGTTTGCGGACAGGGGGCACCGGGGAGCTGTTTTTT
j_call: TRBJ2-5; v_call: TRBV5-4; clone_size: NA; d_call: TRBD2; cdr3_aa: CASSTPSRGSGRGETQYF; cdr3_nt: TGTGCCAGCAGCACACCCTCAAGGGGTAGCGGGAGGGGAGAGACCCAGTACTTC
j_call: TRBJ1-1; v_call: TRBV28; clone_size: NA; d_call: NA; cdr3_aa: CASSFLTEAFF; cdr3_nt: TGTGCCAGCAGTTTTCTAACTGAAGCTTTCTTT